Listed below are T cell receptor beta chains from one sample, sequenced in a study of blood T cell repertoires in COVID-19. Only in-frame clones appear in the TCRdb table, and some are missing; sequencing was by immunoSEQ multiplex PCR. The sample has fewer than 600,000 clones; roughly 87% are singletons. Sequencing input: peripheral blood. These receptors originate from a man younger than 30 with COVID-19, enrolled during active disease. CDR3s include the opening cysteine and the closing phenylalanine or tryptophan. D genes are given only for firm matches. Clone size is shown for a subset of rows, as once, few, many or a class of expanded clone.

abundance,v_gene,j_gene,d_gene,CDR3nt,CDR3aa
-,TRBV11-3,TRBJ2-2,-,TGTGCCAGCAGCGTTAGGGGGGACAGATCGGTAGGGGAGCTGTTTTTT,CASSVRGDRSVGELFF
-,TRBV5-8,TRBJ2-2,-,TGTGCCAGCAGCTTGTTGTCCAGCGGGAACACCGGGGAGCTGTTTTTT,CASSLLSSGNTGELFF
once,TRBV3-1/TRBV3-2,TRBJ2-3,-,TGTGCCAGCAGCCGCCGGACTCGCACAGATACGCAGTATTTT,CASSRRTRTDTQYF
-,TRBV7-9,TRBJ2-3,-,TGTGCCAGCAGCTTAGGGCGCACAGGGAACACAGATACGCAGTATTTT,CASSLGRTGNTDTQYF
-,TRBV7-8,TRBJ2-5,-,TGTGCCAGCAGCCACGGGGGCCAAGAGACCCAGTACTTC,CASSHGGQETQYF
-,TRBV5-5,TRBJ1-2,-,TGTGCCAGCAGCTTGGTGGCCAGCCTTCTACAGTATGGCTACACCTTC,CASSLVASLLQYGYTF
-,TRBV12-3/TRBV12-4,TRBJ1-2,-,TGTGCCAGCAGCCGCGGAAGGGGCTATGGCTACACCTTC,CASSRGRGYGYTF
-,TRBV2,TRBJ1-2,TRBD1,TGTGCCAGCAGTATCGGACAGGGGAACTATGGCTACACCTTC,CASSIGQGNYGYTF
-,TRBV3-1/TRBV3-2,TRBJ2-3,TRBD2,TGTGCCAGCAGCCCTAGCGGGAGCGACACAGATACGCAGTATTTT,CASSPSGSDTDTQYF
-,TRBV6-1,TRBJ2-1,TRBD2,TGTGCCAGCAGTGAAGCACTTACCGCTAGCGGGATTGAGCAGTTCTTC,CASSEALTASGIEQFF
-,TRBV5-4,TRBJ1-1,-,TGTGCCAGCAGCCCTCGGGGGGGGAACACTGAAGCTTTCTTT,CASSPRGGNTEAFF
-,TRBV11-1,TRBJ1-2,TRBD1,TGTGCCAGCAGCCCTACAGGGGGAAATGGCTACACCTTC,CASSPTGGNGYTF
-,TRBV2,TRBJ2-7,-,TGTGCCAGCAGTACCGGGGACGAGCAGTACTTC,CASSTGDEQYF
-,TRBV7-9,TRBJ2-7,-,TGTGCCAGCAGCCTTAGGGGCCCCTACTACGAGCAGTACTTC,CASSLRGPYYEQYF
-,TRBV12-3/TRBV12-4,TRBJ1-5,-,TGTGCCAGCAGTTTAGGGGGAGAACAGCCCCAGCATTTT,CASSLGGEQPQHF
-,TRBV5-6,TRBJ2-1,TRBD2,TGTGCCAGCAGCTTGTTGAGGCGGGGGGGCTCCTACAATGAGCAGTTCTTC,CASSLLRRGGSYNEQFF
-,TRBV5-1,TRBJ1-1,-,TGCGCCAGCAGCTTAAGGACCGGGGGGAACACTGAAGCTTTCTTT,CASSLRTGGNTEAFF
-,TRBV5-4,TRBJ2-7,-,TGTGCCAGCAGCCCGGCTGGGCTCACCCACGAGCAGTACTTC,CASSPAGLTHEQYF
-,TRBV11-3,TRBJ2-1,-,TGTGCCAGCAGCTCTCGACTAGAAAGCTCCTACAATGAGCAGTTCTTC,CASSSRLESSYNEQFF
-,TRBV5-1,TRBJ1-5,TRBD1,TGCGCCAGCAGCTTGGCCTTTGACGGACAGGGAGTAAATCAGCCCCAGCATTTT,CASSLAFDGQGVNQPQHF
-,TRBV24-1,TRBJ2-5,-,TGTGCCACCAGTGATGCGGGACCCCAAGAGACCCAGTACTTC,CATSDAGPQETQYF
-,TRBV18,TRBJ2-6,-,TGTGCCAGCTCGCCGTGGGGGACTGCGATGGGCTGGGCCAACGTCCTGACTTTC,CASSPWGTAMGWANVLTF
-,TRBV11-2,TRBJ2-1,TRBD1,TGTGCCAGCAGCTTAGATATGGGTCAGGGGGCACTTGAGCAGTTCTTC,CASSLDMGQGALEQFF
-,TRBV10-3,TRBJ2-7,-,TGTGCCATAACGGGACACCAGTCCTACGAGCAGTACTTC,CAITGHQSYEQYF
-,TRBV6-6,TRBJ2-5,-,TGTGCCAGCAGTTACTCGACAGGTCCAGAGACCCAGTACTTC,CASSYSTGPETQYF
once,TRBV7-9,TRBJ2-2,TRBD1,TGTGCCAGCACCACAGGGGAAGCCGGGGAGCTGTTTTTT,CASTTGEAGELFF
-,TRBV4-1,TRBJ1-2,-,TGCGCCAGCAGCCAAGAGGAGGGTTTACACTATGGCTACACCTTC,CASSQEEGLHYGYTF
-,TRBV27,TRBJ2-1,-,TGTGCCAGCAGTATTCGTGGTCAGGGGAGCAATGAGCAGTTCTTC,CASSIRGQGSNEQFF
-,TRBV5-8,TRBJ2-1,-,TGTGCCAGCGGGCAGGCTGCCTACAATGAGCAGTTCTTC,CASGQAAYNEQFF
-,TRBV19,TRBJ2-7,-,TGTGCCAGTAGTATGATAAACAGTCCAGACTACGAGCAGTACTTC,CASSMINSPDYEQYF
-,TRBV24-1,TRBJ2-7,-,TGTGCCACCAGTGGGGGGCCGTCCTACGAGCAGTACTTC,CATSGGPSYEQYF
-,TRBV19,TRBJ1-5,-,TGTGCCAGTAGTATAGAGGTCAACCGGAGTCCTCAGCCCCAGCATTTT,CASSIEVNRSPQPQHF
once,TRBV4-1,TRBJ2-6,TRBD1,TGCGCCAGCAGACCGGGACAGACTGCTGGGGCCAACGTCCTGACTTTC,CASRPGQTAGANVLTF
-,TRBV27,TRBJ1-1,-,TGTGCCGACAACACGGGAGATGAAGCTTTCTTT,CADNTGDEAFF
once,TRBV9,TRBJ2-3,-,TGTGCCAGCAGCTCCCCGAGTGGGAGGCGGGAAGAAGATACGCAGTATTTT,CASSSPSGRREEDTQYF
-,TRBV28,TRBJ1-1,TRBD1,TGTGCCAGCCATGACACACGGACAGGGACTGAAGCTTTCTTT,CASHDTRTGTEAFF
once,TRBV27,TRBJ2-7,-,TGTGCCAGCAGTTTAGGGTCAGGGCAGTACGAGCAGTACTTC,CASSLGSGQYEQYF
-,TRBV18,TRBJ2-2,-,TGTGCCAGCTCACCACCAAGTCAGGACACCGGGGAGCTGTTTTTT,CASSPPSQDTGELFF
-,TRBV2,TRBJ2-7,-,TGTGCCAGCAGAGCACAGGATTACGAGCAGTACTTC,CASRAQDYEQYF
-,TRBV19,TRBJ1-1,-,TGTGCCAGCCGATTGGGCGCCACTGAAGCTTTCTTT,CASRLGATEAFF
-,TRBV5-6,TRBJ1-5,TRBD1,TGTGCCAGCAGCCATGGAGCGACAGGGGGAGGTCAGCCCCAGCATTTT,CASSHGATGGGQPQHF
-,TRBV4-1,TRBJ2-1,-,TGCGCCAGCAGCGTAGAAGGGGACTCCTACAATGAGCAGTTCTTC,CASSVEGDSYNEQFF
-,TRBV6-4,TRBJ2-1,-,TGTGCCAGCAGTGTGAGAGGGTTAGCTTCCTACAATGAGCAGTTCTTC,CASSVRGLASYNEQFF
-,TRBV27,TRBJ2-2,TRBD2,TGTGCCAGCAGCCGGACTAGCGGGAGGACGTCGAACACCGGGGAGCTGTTTTTT,CASSRTSGRTSNTGELFF
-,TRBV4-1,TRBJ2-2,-,TGCGCCAGCAGCCAAGGGGGGCTCACCGGGGAGCTGTTTTTT,CASSQGGLTGELFF
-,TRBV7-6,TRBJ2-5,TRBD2,TGTGCCAGCAGCTTATACGGCGGGGGGCAAGAGACCCAGTACTTC,CASSLYGGGQETQYF